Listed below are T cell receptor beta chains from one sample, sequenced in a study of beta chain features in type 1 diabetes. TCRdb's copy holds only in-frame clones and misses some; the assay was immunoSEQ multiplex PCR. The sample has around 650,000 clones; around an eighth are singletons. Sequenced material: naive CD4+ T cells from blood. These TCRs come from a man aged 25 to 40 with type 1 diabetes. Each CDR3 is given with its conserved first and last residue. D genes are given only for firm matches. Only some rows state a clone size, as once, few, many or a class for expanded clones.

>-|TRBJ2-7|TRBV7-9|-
TGTGCCAGCAGCTTATTAGGGGGCTACGAGCAGTACTTC
CASSLLGGYEQYF
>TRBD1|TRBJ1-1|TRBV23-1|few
TGCGCCAGCAGTCCCCTTCCACCCACAGGGGCTGAAGCTTTCTTT
CASSPLPPTGAEAFF
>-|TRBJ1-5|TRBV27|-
TGTGCCAGCAGTTTAGTTGGGAGGGGCGATAGCAATCAGCCCCAGCATTTT
CASSLVGRGDSNQPQHF
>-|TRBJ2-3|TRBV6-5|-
TGTGCCAGCAGCCGCCTGTTCCGAGATACGCAGTATTTT
CASSRLFRDTQYF
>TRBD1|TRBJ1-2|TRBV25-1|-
TGTGCCAGCAGTGACGCCCACGGGACAGGGCGAGGCTACACCTTC
CASSDAHGTGRGYTF
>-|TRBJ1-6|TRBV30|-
TGTGCCTGGAGTAAGTTATTGAGAGGTTCACCCCTCCACTTT
CAWSKLLRGSPLHF
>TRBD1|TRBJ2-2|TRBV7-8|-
TGTGCCAGCAGCGTAAGGACAGGCGTGAACACCGGGGAGCTGTTTTTT
CASSVRTGVNTGELFF
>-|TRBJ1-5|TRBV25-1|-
TGTGCCAGCAGTGAATCGGGGTCTGGTCAGCCCCAGCATTTT
CASSESGSGQPQHF
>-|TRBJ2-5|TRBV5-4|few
TGTGCCAGCAGCCAAAGGGACGGCGTACAAGAGACCCAGTACTTC
CASSQRDGVQETQYF
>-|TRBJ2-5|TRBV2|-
TGTGCCAGCAGTGAAAGGACAGTCAGGTTGGAGACCCAGTACTTC
CASSERTVRLETQYF
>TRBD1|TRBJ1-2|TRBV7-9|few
TGTGCCAGCAGCTCCACAGGGGGCGCTTATGGCTACACCTTC
CASSSTGGAYGYTF
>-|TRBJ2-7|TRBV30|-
TGTGCCTGGAGTGTGTCCCCCGGGGCCCGATACGAGCAGTACTTC
CAWSVSPGARYEQYF
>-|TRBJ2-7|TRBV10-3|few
TGTGCCATCAGTGAGCAGGCGGTGCGCTCCTACGAGCAGTACTTC
CAISEQAVRSYEQYF
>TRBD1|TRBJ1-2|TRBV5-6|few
TGTGCCAGCAGCTTGGGCCGGACAGGGGTTAACTATGGCTACACCTTC
CASSLGRTGVNYGYTF
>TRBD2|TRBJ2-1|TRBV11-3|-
TGTGCCAGCAGCTTAGCTAGCGGCTTGTCCGTTAGCTCCTACAATGAGCAGTTCTTC
CASSLASGLSVSSYNEQFF
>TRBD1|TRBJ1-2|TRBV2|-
TGTGCCAGCAGTGAAATGGGACAGAACTATGGCTACACCTTC
CASSEMGQNYGYTF
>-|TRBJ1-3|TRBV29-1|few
TGCAGCGTTGCCCGACACGAGGCTGGAAACACCATATATTTT
CSVARHEAGNTIYF
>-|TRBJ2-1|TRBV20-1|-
TGCAGTGTTACAGGTTACAATGAGCAGTTCTTC
CSVTGYNEQFF
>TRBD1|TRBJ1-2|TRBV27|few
TGTGCCAGCACCCATCCGGGCCAAGGGGGCGGCTACACCTTC
CASTHPGQGGGYTF
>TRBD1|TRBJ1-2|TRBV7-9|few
TGTGCCAGCAGCCCCCGGGACAGCTATGGCTACACCTTC
CASSPRDSYGYTF
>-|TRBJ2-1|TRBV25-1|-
TGTGCCAGCAGTGAAAGCGAGAGTGAGCAGTTCTTC
CASSESESEQFF
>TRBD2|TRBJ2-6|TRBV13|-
TGTGCCAGCAGCCGCTGGCGGGGGAGCTCTGGGGCCAACGTCCTGACTTTC
CASSRWRGSSGANVLTF
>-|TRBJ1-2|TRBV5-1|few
TGCGCCAGCAGCTTTTGGACGGGGCCTAACTATGGCTACACCTTC
CASSFWTGPNYGYTF
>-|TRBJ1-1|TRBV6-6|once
TGTGCCAGCAGACGGACAGTTGACACTGAAGCTTTCTTT
CASRRTVDTEAFF
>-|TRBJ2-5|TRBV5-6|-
TGTGCCAGCGTCGGGAGTACCCAAGAGACCCAGTACTTC
CASVGSTQETQYF
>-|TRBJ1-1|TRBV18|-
TGTGCCAGCTCACCACCGGGCAGGGCCCTGAACACTGAAGCTTTCTTT
CASSPPGRALNTEAFF
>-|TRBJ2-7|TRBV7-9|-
TGTGCCAGCAGCTTAGAAAGGAGGGACGAGCAGTACTTC
CASSLERRDEQYF
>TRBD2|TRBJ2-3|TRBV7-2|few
TGTGCCAGCAGCTTATCTTCTAGCGGGGGCACAGATACGCAGTATTTT
CASSLSSSGGTDTQYF